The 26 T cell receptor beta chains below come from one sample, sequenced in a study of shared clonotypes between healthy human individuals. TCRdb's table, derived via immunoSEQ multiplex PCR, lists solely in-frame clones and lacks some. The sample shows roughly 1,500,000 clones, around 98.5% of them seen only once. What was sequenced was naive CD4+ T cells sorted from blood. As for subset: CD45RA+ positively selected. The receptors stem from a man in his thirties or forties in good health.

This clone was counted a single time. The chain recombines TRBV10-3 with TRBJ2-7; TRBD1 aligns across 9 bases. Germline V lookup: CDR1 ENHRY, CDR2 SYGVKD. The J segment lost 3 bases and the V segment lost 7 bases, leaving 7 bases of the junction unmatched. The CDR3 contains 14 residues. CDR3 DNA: TGTGCCATCAAAGCCGGGACAGGGAACTACGAGCAGTACTTC. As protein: CAIKAGTGNYEQYF.

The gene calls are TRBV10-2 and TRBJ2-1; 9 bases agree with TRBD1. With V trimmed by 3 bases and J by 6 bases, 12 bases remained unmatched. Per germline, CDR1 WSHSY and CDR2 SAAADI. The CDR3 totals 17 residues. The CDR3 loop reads CASSEIRIWDRANEQFF. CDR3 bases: TGCGCCAGCAGTGAAATCAGAATTTGGGACAGGGCCAATGAGCAGTTCTTC.

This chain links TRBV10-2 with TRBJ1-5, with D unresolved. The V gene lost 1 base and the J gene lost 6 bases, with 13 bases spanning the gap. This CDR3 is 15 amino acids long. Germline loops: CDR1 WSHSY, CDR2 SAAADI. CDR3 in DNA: TGCGCCAGCAGTGAGTTTCCCCAACCCCCTCAGCCCCAGCATTTT. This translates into CASSEFPQPPQPQHF.

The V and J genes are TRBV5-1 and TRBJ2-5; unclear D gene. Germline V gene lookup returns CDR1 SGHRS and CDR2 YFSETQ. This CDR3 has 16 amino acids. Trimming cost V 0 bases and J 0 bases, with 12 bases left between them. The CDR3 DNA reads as TGCGCCAGCAGCTTGGGTTTGAAAGGGTACCAAGAGACCCAGTACTTC. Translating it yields CASSLGLKGYQETQYF. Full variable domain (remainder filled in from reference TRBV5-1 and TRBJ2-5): KAGVTQTPRYLIKTRGQQVTLSCSPISGHRSVSWYQQTPGQGLQFLFEYFSETQRNKGNFPGRFSGRQFSNSRSEMNVSTLELGDSALYLCASSLGLKGYQETQYFGPGTRLLVL.

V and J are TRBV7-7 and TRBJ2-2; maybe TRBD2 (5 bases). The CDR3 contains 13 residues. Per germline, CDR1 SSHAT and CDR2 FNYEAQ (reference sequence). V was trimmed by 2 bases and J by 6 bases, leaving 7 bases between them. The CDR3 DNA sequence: TGTGCCAGCAGCTTAAGGCGGGCCGGGGAGCTGTTTTTT. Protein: CASSLRRAGELFF.

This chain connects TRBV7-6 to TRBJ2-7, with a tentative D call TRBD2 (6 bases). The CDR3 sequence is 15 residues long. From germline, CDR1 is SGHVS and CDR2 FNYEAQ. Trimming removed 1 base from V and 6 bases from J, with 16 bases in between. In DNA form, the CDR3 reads TGTGCCAGCAGCTTAGGTGTAGCGGAAGGCTCCGAGCAGTACTTC. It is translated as CASSLGVAEGSEQYF.

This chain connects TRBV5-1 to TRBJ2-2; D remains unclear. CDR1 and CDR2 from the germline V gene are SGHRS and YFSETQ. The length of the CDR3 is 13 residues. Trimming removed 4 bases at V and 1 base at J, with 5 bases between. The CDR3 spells CASSGVNTGELFF. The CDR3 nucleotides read TGCGCCAGCAGCGGAGTGAACACCGGGGAGCTGTTTTTT. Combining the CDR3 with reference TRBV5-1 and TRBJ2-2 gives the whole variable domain KAGVTQTPRYLIKTRGQQVTLSCSPISGHRSVSWYQQTPGQGLQFLFEYFSETQRNKGNFPGRFSGRQFSNSRSEMNVSTLELGDSALYLCASSGVNTGELFFGEGSRLTVL.

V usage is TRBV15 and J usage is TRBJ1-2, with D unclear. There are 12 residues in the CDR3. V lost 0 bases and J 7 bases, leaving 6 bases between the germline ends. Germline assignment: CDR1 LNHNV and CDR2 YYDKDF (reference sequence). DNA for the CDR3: TGTGCCACCAGCAGAGACCGGCTTGGCTACACCTTC. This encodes CATSRDRLGYTF.

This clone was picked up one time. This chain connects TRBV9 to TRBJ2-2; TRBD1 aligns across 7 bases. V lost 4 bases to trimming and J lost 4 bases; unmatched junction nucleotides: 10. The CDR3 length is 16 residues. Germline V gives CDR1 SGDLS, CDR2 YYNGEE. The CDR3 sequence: CASSRSRGRSTGELFF. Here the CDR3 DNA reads TGTGCCAGCAGCCGTAGTAGGGGGCGAAGCACCGGGGAGCTGTTTTTT.

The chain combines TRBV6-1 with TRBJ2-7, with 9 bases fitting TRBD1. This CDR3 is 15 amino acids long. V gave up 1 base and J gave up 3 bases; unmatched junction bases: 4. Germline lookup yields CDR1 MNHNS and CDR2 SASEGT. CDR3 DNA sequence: TGTGCCAGCAGTGAAGGAACAGGGGGCGGCTACGAGCAGTACTTC. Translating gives CASSEGTGGGYEQYF.

The CDR3 loop reads CASSLANDNEQFF. The CDR3 nucleotides read TGTGCCAGCAGTTTGGCAAACGACAATGAGCAGTTCTTC. The chain carries TRBV28 and TRBJ2-1; no definite D call. The germline gives CDR1 MDHEN, CDR2 SYDVKM. V lost 3 bases to trimming and J lost 5 bases, with 8 bases between them. The CDR3 runs 13 residues. The full variable domain, in which reference TRBV28 and TRBJ2-1 provide the parts outside the CDR3, is DVKVTQSSRYLVKRTGEKVFLECVQDMDHENMFWYRQDPGLGLRLIYFSYDVKMKEKGDIPEGYSVSREKKERFSLILESASTNQTSMYLCASSLANDNEQFFGPGTRLTVL.

CDR3: CAIFSGNLAREQYF. The CDR3 DNA is TGTGCCATCTTTAGCGGGAATCTTGCCCGCGAGCAGTACTTC. The V gene is TRBV6-1, the J gene TRBJ2-7; 8 bases line up with TRBD2. The CDR3 length is 14 residues. The V segment lost 10 bases and the J segment 6 bases; nucleotides outside the gene matches: 14. Germline CDR1 reads MNHNS; CDR2 reads SASEGT.

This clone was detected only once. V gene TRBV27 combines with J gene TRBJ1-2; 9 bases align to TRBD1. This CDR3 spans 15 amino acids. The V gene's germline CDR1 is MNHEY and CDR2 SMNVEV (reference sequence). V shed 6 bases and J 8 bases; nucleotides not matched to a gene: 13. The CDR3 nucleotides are TGTGCCAGCAGCGCCTACGGGACAGGGTCGAACGGCTACACCTTC. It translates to CASSAYGTGSNGYTF.

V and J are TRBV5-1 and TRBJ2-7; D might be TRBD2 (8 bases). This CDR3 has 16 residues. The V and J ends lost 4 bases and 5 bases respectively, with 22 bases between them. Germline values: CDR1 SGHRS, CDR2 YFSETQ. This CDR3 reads CASSAGGTGARHEQYF. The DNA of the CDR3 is TGCGCCAGCAGCGCGGGAGGAACAGGGGCCAGGCACGAGCAGTACTTC.

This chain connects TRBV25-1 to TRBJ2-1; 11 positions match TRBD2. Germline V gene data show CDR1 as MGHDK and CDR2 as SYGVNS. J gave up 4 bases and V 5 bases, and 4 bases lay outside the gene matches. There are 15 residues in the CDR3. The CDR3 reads CASSSGTSGYNEQFF. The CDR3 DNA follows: TGTGCCAGCAGTTCCGGGACTAGCGGATACAATGAGCAGTTCTTC.

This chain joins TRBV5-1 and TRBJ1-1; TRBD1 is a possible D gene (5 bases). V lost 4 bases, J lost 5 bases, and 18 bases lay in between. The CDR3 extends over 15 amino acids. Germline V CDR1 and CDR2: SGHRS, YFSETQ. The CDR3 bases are TGCGCCAGCAGCCGTGAGGCTGGGGGGGTGACTGAAGCTTTCTTT. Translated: CASSREAGGVTEAFF. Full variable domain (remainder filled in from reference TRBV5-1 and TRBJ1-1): KAGVTQTPRYLIKTRGQQVTLSCSPISGHRSVSWYQQTPGQGLQFLFEYFSETQRNKGNFPGRFSGRQFSNSRSEMNVSTLELGDSALYLCASSREAGGVTEAFFGQGTRLTVV.

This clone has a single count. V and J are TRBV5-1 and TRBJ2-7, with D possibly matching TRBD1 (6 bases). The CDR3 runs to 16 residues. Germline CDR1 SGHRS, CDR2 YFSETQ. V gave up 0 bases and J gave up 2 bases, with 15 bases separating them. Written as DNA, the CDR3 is TGCGCCAGCAGCTTGGGGTCCGGGACACCCACCTACGAGCAGTACTTC. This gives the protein CASSLGSGTPTYEQYF. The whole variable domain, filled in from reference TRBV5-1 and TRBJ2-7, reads KAGVTQTPRYLIKTRGQQVTLSCSPISGHRSVSWYQQTPGQGLQFLFEYFSETQRNKGNFPGRFSGRQFSNSRSEMNVSTLELGDSALYLCASSLGSGTPTYEQYFGPGTRLTVT.

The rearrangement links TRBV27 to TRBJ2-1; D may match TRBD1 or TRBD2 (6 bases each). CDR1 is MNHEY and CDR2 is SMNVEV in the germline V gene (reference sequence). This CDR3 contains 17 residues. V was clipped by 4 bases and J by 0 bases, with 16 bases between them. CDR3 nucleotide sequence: TGTGCCAGCAGTTCATCGGGGGCGGGCATCTCCTACAATGAGCAGTTCTTC. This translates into CASSSSGAGISYNEQFF.

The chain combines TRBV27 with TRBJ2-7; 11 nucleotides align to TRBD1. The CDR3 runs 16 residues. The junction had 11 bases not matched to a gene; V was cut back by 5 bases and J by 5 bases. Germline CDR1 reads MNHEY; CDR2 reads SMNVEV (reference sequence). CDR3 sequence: CASSHIRGQGGHEQYF. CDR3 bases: TGTGCCAGCAGTCATATACGGGGACAGGGGGGCCACGAGCAGTACTTC.

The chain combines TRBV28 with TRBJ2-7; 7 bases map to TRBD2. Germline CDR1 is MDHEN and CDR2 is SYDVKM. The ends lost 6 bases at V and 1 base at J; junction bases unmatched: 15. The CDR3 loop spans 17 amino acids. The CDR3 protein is CASSLPWGGSPSYEQYF. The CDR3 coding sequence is TGTGCCAGCAGCTTACCGTGGGGGGGGTCCCCATCCTACGAGCAGTACTTC. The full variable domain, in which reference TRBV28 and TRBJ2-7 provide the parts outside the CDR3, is DVKVTQSSRYLVKRTGEKVFLECVQDMDHENMFWYRQDPGLGLRLIYFSYDVKMKEKGDIPEGYSVSREKKERFSLILESASTNQTSMYLCASSLPWGGSPSYEQYFGPGTRLTVT.

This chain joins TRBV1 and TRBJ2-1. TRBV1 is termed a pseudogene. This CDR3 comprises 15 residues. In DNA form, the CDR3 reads TGCACCAGCAGCCAAGATAGGTCCCGTAACAATGAGCAGTTCTTC. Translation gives CTSSQDRSRNNEQFF.

CDR3 in amino acids: CAISETGGYTF. CDR3 sequence (DNA): TGTGCCATCAGTGAAACAGGGGGCTACACCTTC. The chain couples TRBV10-3 to TRBJ1-2, with a weak D call TRBD1 (6 bases). With 3 bases removed from V and 8 bases from J, the gap between germline ends came to 7 bases. CDR1 is ENHRY and CDR2 is SYGVKD in the germline V gene. The CDR3 totals 11 residues.

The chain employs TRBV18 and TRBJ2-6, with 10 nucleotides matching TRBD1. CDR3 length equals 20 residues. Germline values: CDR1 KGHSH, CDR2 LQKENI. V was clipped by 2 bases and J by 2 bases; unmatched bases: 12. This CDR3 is CASSPLGRQGASAGANVLTF. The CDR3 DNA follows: TGTGCCAGCTCACCATTAGGCCGACAGGGGGCAAGCGCTGGGGCCAACGTCCTGACTTTC.

CDR3 amino acids: CATSAHRPGLAGVYNEQFF. CDR3 sequence (DNA): TGTGCCACCAGCGCCCATCGACCGGGACTAGCGGGAGTCTACAATGAGCAGTTCTTC. The chain links TRBV15 to TRBJ2-1; the match to TRBD2 covers 14 bases. The germline V gene has CDR1 LNHNV and CDR2 YYDKDF (reference sequence). This CDR3 spans 19 amino acids. Trimming removed 5 bases from V and 3 bases from J; junction bases left unmatched: 12.

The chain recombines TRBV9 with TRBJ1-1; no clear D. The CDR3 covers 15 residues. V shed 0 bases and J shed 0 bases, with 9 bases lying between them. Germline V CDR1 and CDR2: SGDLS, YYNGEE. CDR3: CASSVVPDMNTEAFF. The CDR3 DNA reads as TGTGCCAGCAGCGTAGTACCAGACATGAACACTGAAGCTTTCTTT.

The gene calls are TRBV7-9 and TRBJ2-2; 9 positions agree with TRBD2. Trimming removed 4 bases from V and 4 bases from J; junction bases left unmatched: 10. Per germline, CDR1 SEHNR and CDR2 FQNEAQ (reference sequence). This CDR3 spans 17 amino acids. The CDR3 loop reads CASSSPPSGIGTGELFF. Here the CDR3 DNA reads TGTGCCAGCAGCTCCCCGCCTAGCGGGATCGGCACCGGGGAGCTGTTTTTT.